This TCR beta chain appears in the sequencing data of a study of blood T cells in healthy people across ages (dated by TCRdb to about 2015). For context, the study as a whole: Template switching captured roughly one uniquely barcoded TCR beta cDNA molecule per two T cells in model experiments. To track age-related changes in TCR beta repertoire diversity, the study relied on deep sequencing normalized with unique cDNA molecular identifiers. The donors were divided into four age groups: young (average approximately 17 years), middle-aged (approximately 42), aged (about 60) and long-lived (about 90). To avoid experimental bias, donors of different ages were distributed randomly across sequencing lanes. Two additional independent replicas of 1 million unique cDNA reads from the same blood draw were analyzed for two donors (one aged 18 to 30 and one aged 80 or older).

Receptor libraries were prepared by 5' RACE. TCRdb lists the instrument as Illumina HiSeq 2500. A second PCR of about 7 to 12 cycles was run with a J-beta primer mix and a sample-barcoded 5' primer. Each TCR beta cDNA molecule received a unique molecular identifier from a template-switch 5' adaptor carrying 12 random nucleotides. Each sample yielded at least 2.5 million CDR3-containing paired-end reads. First-strand cDNA synthesis was performed from all RNA using the Mint cDNA synthesis kit, with priming by a TRBC-specific oligonucleotide. After uracil-DNA glycosylase treatment, a first 18-cycle PCR used universal primers M1SS and BC2_uni_R on all cDNA. The published analysis was carried out like this. For normalization, 1 million high-quality reads were randomly selected from each sample, with every read carrying a distinct molecular identifier. Reads with shared molecular identifiers were discarded instead of being binned into consensus sequences. MiTCR, with a Q25 quality threshold and the strictest error-elimination algorithm, was used for CDR3 identification, clonotype clustering and error correction. A nonparametric unseen species model with Euler transformation was used to estimate lower-bound total TCR beta diversity. Using fastp at Q25 and MiXCR, TCRdb reprocessed the public reads and kept productive beta chains. Here each entry gathers all rows of one CDR3 protein and keeps the most common genes and DNA. What appears here as the V and J calls and clone size reflects TCRdb's work, not the paper's. This sample is represented by around 1,500,000 distinct CDR3 sequences; about 40% of them were singletons. The ten biggest clones cover roughly 7.7% of the sample.

Points the paper makes about the study in general: As age increased, observed TCR beta diversity per million T cells dropped in a roughly linear way, and a significant reduction was already evident by age roughly 40. Because donor CMV infection status was unknown, age-related changes in expanded clonotypes were potentially confounded. Compared with the aged group, the long-lived group had more naive CD4+ T cells, fewer expanded clones and increased TCR diversity, a pattern suggesting age selection. Total diversity estimates from one million sequenced T cells were considered lower bounds and underestimates. The percentage of naive T cells measured by flow cytometry correlated strongly with observed TCR beta diversity. Conclusive comparison of naive and antigen-experienced compartments was prevented by the profiling of bulk unsorted PBMCs.

Donors were 35 to 40 systemically healthy Caucasian individuals from Russia aged about 6 to 100 years. Approximately 9 milliliters of peripheral blood were collected from each donor into EDTA-treated Vacutainer tubes. Ficoll-Paque density-gradient centrifugation was used to isolate PBMCs, with at least 6.5 million per sample. Trizol reagent was used to extract total RNA from PBMCs, with at least 6 micrograms per sample. For every donor, flow cytometry on a PBMC aliquot measured the percentage of naive CD45RAhigh/CD27high T cells. Concerning this clonotype itself: Its antigen has not been determined. Within one base of it there is no much larger clone, and no base qualities were kept.

The V and J ends are trimmed by 4 bases and 6 bases, leaving 10 bases between them. As encoded in the germline V gene, CDR1 is SGDLS while CDR2 is YYNGEE. From the cysteine up to the phenylalanine, the CDR3 has a length of 13 residues. Of all the DNA, just the CDR3 is kept, 39 bases in frame from base 1. Sequenced material: blood. The sequence was obtained from a woman aged 18-29 years in good health. This chain is built from TRBV9 and TRBJ2-2; the best D guess is TRBD2, with 6 bases matching. The CDR3 reads CASSRELAGELFF. At the DNA level, the sequence is TGTGCCAGCAGCCGGGAGCTTGCCGGGGAGCTGTTTTTT.